Listed below are T cell receptor beta chains from one sample, sequenced in a study of control samples from healthy donors and cancer patients. Sequencing used immunoSEQ multiplex PCR; TCRdb keeps in-frame clones, though not all of them. The data contain tens of thousands of clones, about 90% of them singletons. The sample taken for sequencing was formalin-fixed, paraffin-embedded tissue. Source of these receptors: a female donor with melanoma. Each CDR3 is given with its conserved first and last residue. D genes are given only for firm matches. Only some rows state a clone size, as once, few, many or a class for expanded clones.

CTYTGTGYNEQFF TGTACCTACACCGGGACAGGGTACAATGAGCAGTTCTTC NA TRBJ2-1 TRBD1 TRBV30
CASSIGSMNTEAFF TGTGCCAGTAGTATAGGCAGCATGAACACTGAAGCTTTCTTT NA TRBJ1-1 NA TRBV19
CASSLESSITGKDGTGELFF TGCGCCAGCAGCTTGGAGTCCTCCATAACGGGAAAGGATGGGACCGGGGAGCTGTTTTTT NA TRBJ2-2 NA TRBV5-1
CASRLAESYEQYF TGTGCCAGCCGACTAGCGGAGTCCTACGAGCAGTACTTC NA TRBJ2-7 TRBD2 TRBV11-2
CASSLAGEGYEQYF TGCGCCAGCAGCTTGGCAGGGGAAGGCTACGAGCAGTACTTC NA TRBJ2-7 NA TRBV5-1
CASSLLGAGGVTEAFF TGTGCCAGCAGCCTCCTAGGGGCAGGGGGCGTCACTGAAGCTTTCTTT NA TRBJ1-1 TRBD1 TRBV7-8
CASSVGGVRTEAFF TGTGCCAGCAGCGTAGGCGGGGTAAGGACTGAAGCTTTCTTT once TRBJ1-1 NA TRBV9
CASRTGGNTGELFF TGTGCCAGCAGAACAGGGGGTAACACCGGGGAGCTGTTTTTT NA TRBJ2-2 TRBD1 TRBV7-3
CASSESGYEQYF TGTGCCAGCAGTGAATCAGGGTACGAGCAGTACTTC NA TRBJ2-7 NA TRBV2
CASSTAGTGVTRGYTF TGCGCCAGCAGCACAGCCGGGACAGGGGTGACGCGAGGCTACACCTTC NA TRBJ1-2 TRBD1 TRBV5-1
CASSIQRGTGELFF TGTGCCAGCAGTATCCAGCGGGGCACCGGGGAGCTGTTTTTT NA TRBJ2-2 TRBD2 TRBV6-5
CASSQEIGGVHQPQHF TGTGCCAGCAGCCAAGAGATTGGAGGGGTGCATCAGCCCCAGCATTTT NA TRBJ1-5 NA TRBV4-2
CASSERQGRTDTQYF TGCGCCAGCAGTGAGCGACAGGGGCGGACAGATACGCAGTATTTT NA TRBJ2-3 TRBD1 TRBV10-2
CASRQGQGTLHF TGTGCCAGCAGGCAGGGACAGGGTACCCTCCACTTT NA TRBJ1-6 TRBD1 TRBV6-5
CASTPGRFNEQFF TGTGCCAGCACCCCGGGCCGATTCAATGAGCAGTTCTTC few TRBJ2-1 NA TRBV6-5
CASSRLGQGSVEQYF TGTGCCAGCAGTCGCTTGGGGCAGGGATCCGTGGAGCAGTACTTC few TRBJ2-7 NA TRBV7-9
CASSQDPGTIDEQYF TGTGCCAGCAGCCAAGATCCCGGGACAATCGACGAGCAGTACTTC NA TRBJ2-7 NA TRBV3-1/TRBV3-2
CASSQGPAGWYEQYF TGTGCCAGCAGTCAAGGGCCCGCGGGGTGGTACGAGCAGTACTTC NA TRBJ2-7 NA TRBV6-2/TRBV6-3
CASSFDRGTNYGYTF TGTGCCAGCAGCTTCGACAGGGGCACTAACTATGGCTACACCTTC NA TRBJ1-2 TRBD1 TRBV7-2
CASRPGQGGEQFF TGTGCCAGCAGGCCTGGACAGGGCGGTGAGCAGTTCTTC once TRBJ2-1 TRBD1 TRBV6-5
CASSLVAGNTEAFF TGTGCCAGCAGCTTAGTTGCGGGGAACACTGAAGCTTTCTTT NA TRBJ1-1 NA TRBV7-8
CASSPMNTGELFF TGTGCCAGCAGTCCTATGAACACCGGGGAGCTGTTTTTT NA TRBJ2-2 NA TRBV27
CASSYGGSNQETQYF TGTGCCAGCAGTTACGGGGGCTCTAATCAAGAGACCCAGTACTTC NA TRBJ2-5 NA TRBV6-5
CASRWGQGAVEQFF TGCGCCAGCAGGTGGGGACAGGGCGCGGTTGAGCAGTTCTTC NA TRBJ2-1 TRBD1 TRBV5-1
CASSEGTAPGYTF TGTGCCAGCAGCGAAGGGACTGCCCCTGGCTACACCTTC NA TRBJ1-2 NA TRBV3-1/TRBV3-2
CASSPLAHTGSSYNEQFF TGCGCCAGCAGCCCCTTGGCACACACAGGTAGCTCCTACAATGAGCAGTTCTTC NA TRBJ2-1 NA TRBV4-3
CASSHGLAGASEQFF TGCGCCAGCAGCCACGGACTAGCGGGAGCGAGTGAGCAGTTCTTC NA TRBJ2-1 TRBD2 TRBV4-1
CAWSVRTSGSAGTGELFF TGTGCCTGGAGTGTACGCACTAGCGGGTCAGCGGGAACCGGGGAGCTGTTTTTT NA TRBJ2-2 TRBD2 TRBV30
CASSYSFGDTGELFF TGTGCCAGCAGTTACTCCTTCGGTGATACCGGGGAGCTGTTTTTT NA TRBJ2-2 NA TRBV6-5
CASSHGGGVDGYTF TGCGCCAGCAGTCATGGGGGAGGGGTTGATGGCTACACCTTC NA TRBJ1-2 NA TRBV23-1
CASSLGYYGYTF TGTGCCAGCAGTTTGGGGTACTATGGCTACACCTTC NA TRBJ1-2 NA TRBV28
CASSQVAAGEYSPLHF TGCGCCAGCAGCCAAGTTGCGGCAGGGGAATATTCACCCCTCCACTTT NA TRBJ1-6 NA TRBV4-1
CASSLARGVYGYTF TGTGCCAGCAGCTTAGCGAGGGGTGTCTATGGCTACACCTTC NA TRBJ1-2 NA TRBV7-9
CASSYNQGEGEAFF TGTGCCAGCAGTTACAATCAGGGGGAGGGTGAAGCTTTCTTT NA TRBJ1-1 TRBD1 TRBV6-6
CSVDPSGGSYTF TGCAGCGTTGACCCTTCGGGGGGGAGCTACACCTTC NA TRBJ1-2 NA TRBV29-1
CASSLPLGTSNEQFF TGTGCCAGCAGCCTCCCGTTGGGGACTAGCAATGAGCAGTTCTTC NA TRBJ2-1 TRBD2 TRBV5-4
CASSQSKDSYYGYTF TGCGCCAGCAGCCAGTCAAAGGACAGCTACTATGGCTACACCTTC NA TRBJ1-2 NA TRBV4-1
CASSEDWTIANEKLFF TGTGCCAGCAGTGAAGATTGGACCATCGCTAATGAAAAACTGTTTTTT NA TRBJ1-4 NA TRBV6-1
CSVEVGAYEQYF TGCAGCGTTGAGGTAGGGGCCTACGAGCAGTACTTC few TRBJ2-7 NA TRBV29-1
CASSSSDGNTGELFF TGTGCCAGCAGCTCCTCAGACGGGAACACCGGGGAGCTGTTTTTT few TRBJ2-2 NA TRBV7-6
CASSRTEAFF TGTGCCAGCAGCCGGACTGAAGCTTTCTTT NA TRBJ1-1 NA TRBV11-2
CASSQVAGAPDTQYF TGTGCCAGCAGCCAGGTAGCGGGAGCGCCAGATACGCAGTATTTT few TRBJ2-3 TRBD2 TRBV3-1/TRBV3-2
CSVPRGSEAFF TGCAGTGTCCCCAGGGGTTCTGAAGCTTTCTTT NA TRBJ1-1 NA TRBV20-1
CASSRGSGNTIYF TGTGCCAGCAGCCGTGGGTCTGGAAACACCATATATTTT NA TRBJ1-3 NA TRBV6-5
CASSRTGVEQFF TGTGCCAGTAGTAGAACAGGAGTTGAGCAGTTCTTC once TRBJ2-1 NA TRBV19
CASSQGQPQHF TGTGCCAGCAGTCAAGGCCAGCCCCAGCATTTT NA TRBJ1-5 NA TRBV6-2/TRBV6-3
CASSGGTSGRGSDTQYF TGTGCCAGCAGTGGTGGGACTAGCGGGAGAGGGTCAGATACGCAGTATTTT NA TRBJ2-3 TRBD2 TRBV2
CASRTVRSTDTQYF TGTGCCAGCCGGACAGTCCGGAGCACAGATACGCAGTATTTT NA TRBJ2-3 NA TRBV5-6
CATSRGGTGTEF TGTGCCACCAGCAGAGGGGGGACCGGGACCGAATTC NA TRBJ1-2 NA TRBV15
CASSLSGGVLSYEQYF TGTGCCAGCAGCCTTTCCGGAGGGGTCCTCTCCTACGAGCAGTACTTC once TRBJ2-7 NA TRBV7-6
CATTAGGLASYEQYF TGTGCCACCACCGCAGGAGGACTAGCGTCGTACGAGCAGTACTTC NA TRBJ2-7 TRBD2 TRBV6-4
CASRPLGANVLTF TGTGCCAGCAGGCCTTTAGGGGCCAACGTCCTGACTTTC NA TRBJ2-6 NA TRBV6-5
CASSSRSGVDTQYF TGTGCCAGCAGTTCCCGGAGTGGGGTAGATACGCAGTATTTT few TRBJ2-3 NA TRBV6-5
CASRPTGALNQPQHF TGTGCCAGCAGACCGACAGGGGCGCTCAATCAGCCCCAGCATTTT NA TRBJ1-5 TRBD1 TRBV6-5
CASSQDSISYEQYF TGTGCCAGCAGCCAAGATAGCATCTCCTACGAGCAGTACTTC NA TRBJ2-7 NA TRBV3-1/TRBV3-2